The T cell receptor (beta chain) under discussion was sequenced for a study of T-cell memory formation after mild COVID-19. The overall study: Clustering of TCRs was largely donor specific.

Unmatched junction bases numbered 8, after V lost 4 bases and J lost 4 bases. This CDR3 region has 16 residues. Looked up from germline, CDR1 is SGDLS and CDR2 is YYNGEE. Findings and limits, study-wide: CD4+ contracting clones lay mainly in CM and EM, CD8+ ones in EMRA. The authors did not confirm SARS-CoV-2 specificity of second-wave clones peaking day 37.

TCRdb reprocessed the 5' RACE reads with MiXCR, giving one entry per CDR3 protein. The repertoire holds 210,000 or so distinct CDR3 sequences, with about 10% as singletons. On this clonotype itself: What it binds is not known.

This TCR was recovered from a man between 18 and 29 years old who had mild COVID-19 (a few samples of this study predate the infection). Cell type and time point are not known. The chain couples TRBV9 to TRBJ2-1; 10 bases fit TRBD1. Sequencing input: PBMCs or a T cell subset sorted from them (not recorded which). CDR3 loop: CASSRKTGGLYNEQFF. The CDR3 DNA follows: TGTGCCAGCAGCCGAAAGACAGGGGGCCTTTACAATGAGCAGTTCTTC. Variable domain in full (rest from reference TRBV9 and TRBJ2-1): DSGVTQTPKHLITATGQRVTLRCSPRSGDLSVYWYQQSLDQGLQFLIQYYNGEERAKGNILERFSAQQFPDLHSELNLSSLELGDSALYFCASSRKTGGLYNEQFFGPGTRLTVL.